The subject of this entry is one TCR beta chain. Its antigen is still unknown. Qualities for individual bases were not recorded, and no much larger clone is one base off. The treatment or condition tag for this specimen amounts to: allogeneic hematopoietic cell transplantation with graft depleted of TCRalphabeta T cells and CD19 B cells. The transplant recipients were children given TCRalphabeta/CD19-depleted allogeneic hematopoietic cell grafts. Including the terminal cysteine and phenylalanine, the CDR3 comprises 13 residues. The CDR3 DNA has 39 bases and is translated from base 1. CDR1 and CDR2 (DFQATT, SNEGSKA) derive from the germline V gene (reference sequence). This sample was included in a study of T-cell reconstitution after alpha-beta-depleted transplantation in children (dated by TCRdb to the mid-2010s). Study-wide context: T-cell immune reconstitution after TCRalphabeta/CD19-depleted allogeneic hematopoietic cell transplantation in children was quantitatively tracked in the study by means of TCR repertoire profiling. Results the study describes overall, beyond this receptor: Over subsequent months, a decline in hyperexpanded clone frequencies was noted, and after one year, T-cell counts and TCRbeta diversity were mostly ascribed to newly produced T cells. In some patients, high TCRbeta diversity at day 60 was attributed to recipient T cells and intrathymic progenitors that had survived conditioning. The apparently early recovery of alphabetaT-cell counts about two months after transplant reportedly depended on only several hundred rapidly expanded clones that came from non-depleted graft cells.

The library was obtained by PCR. Data came from an Illumina HiSeq 2500. To normalize quantification of the TCRbeta repertoire, the TCR libraries were built with molecular barcoding that relied on unique molecular identifiers. In TCRdb, the public reads were trimmed at Q25 with fastp and aligned with MiXCR, with productive beta chains retained. For every CDR3 protein sequence, its rows merge into one entry that carries the most common genes and DNA. In all, the sample holds about 250,000 distinct CDR3 sequences, and roughly 25% of those were seen once. The ten biggest clones cover more than 4.5% of the sample.

The specimen comprised PBMCs, mostly from graft donor cells, sampled 360 days after TCRalphabeta/CD19-depleted stem cell transplant. The receptor was derived from a female patient aged 2-10 years who had a stem cell transplant for congenital amegakaryocytic thrombocytopenia, so the T cells may come from the graft donor. This sequence uses TRBV20-1 and TRBJ2-3, and 7 junction bases match TRBD1. The CDR3 loop reads CRPWDSLQDTQYF. Read as DNA, the sequence is TGCAGGCCTTGGGACAGCCTTCAAGATACGCAGTATTTT.